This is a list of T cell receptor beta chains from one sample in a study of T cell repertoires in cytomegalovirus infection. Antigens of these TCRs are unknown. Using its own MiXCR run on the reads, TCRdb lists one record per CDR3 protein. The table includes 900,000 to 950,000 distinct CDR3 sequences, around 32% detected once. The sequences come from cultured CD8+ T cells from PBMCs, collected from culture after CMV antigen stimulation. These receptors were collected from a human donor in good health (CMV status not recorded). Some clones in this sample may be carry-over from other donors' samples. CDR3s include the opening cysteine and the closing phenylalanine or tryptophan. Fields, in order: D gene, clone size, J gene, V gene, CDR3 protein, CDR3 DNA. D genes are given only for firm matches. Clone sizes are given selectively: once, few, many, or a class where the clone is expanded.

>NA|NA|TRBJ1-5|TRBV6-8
CASSQGHKGQPQHF
TGTGCCAGCAGCCAAGGACATAAGGGTCAGCCCCAGCATTTT
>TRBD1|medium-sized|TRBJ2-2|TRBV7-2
CASENRQGFPGELFF
TGTGCCAGCGAAAATAGACAGGGGTTCCCCGGGGAGCTGTTTTTT
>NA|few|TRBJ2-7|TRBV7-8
CASSLEGTLEGEQYF
TGTGCCAGCAGCTTAGAGGGGACACTCGAAGGCGAGCAGTACTTC
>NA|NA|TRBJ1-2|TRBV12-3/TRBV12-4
CASSLSLRGAVNYGYTF
TGTGCCAGCAGTCTCTCTCTGAGGGGGGCAGTTAACTATGGCTACACCTTC
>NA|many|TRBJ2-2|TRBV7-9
CASRTRSLFTGELFF
TGTGCCAGCAGAACTCGATCGTTGTTCACCGGGGAGCTGTTTTTT
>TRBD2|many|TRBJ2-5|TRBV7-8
CASSLLWTSGGEETQYF
TGTGCCAGCAGCTTATTGTGGACTAGCGGGGGAGAAGAGACCCAGTACTTC
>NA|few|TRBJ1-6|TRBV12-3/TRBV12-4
CASSLTLHSAWDSPLHF
TGTGCCAGCAGTTTAACGCTGCACAGCGCTTGGGATTCACCCCTCCACTTT
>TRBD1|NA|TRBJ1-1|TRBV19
CASSPPDREEPEAFF
TGTGCCAGTAGTCCTCCGGACAGGGAGGAACCTGAAGCTTTCTTT
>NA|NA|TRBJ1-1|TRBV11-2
CASSRPREATPEAFF
TGTGCCAGCAGCCGACCCAGGGAAGCAACCCCCGAAGCTTTCTTT
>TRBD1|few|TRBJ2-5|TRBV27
CATGTGWETQYF
TGTGCGACCGGGACAGGGTGGGAGACCCAGTACTTC
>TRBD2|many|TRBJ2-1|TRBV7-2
CASSQLGSGGAHEQFF
TGTGCCAGCAGTCAGCTGGGAAGCGGGGGGGCCCATGAGCAGTTCTTC
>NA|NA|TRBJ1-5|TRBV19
CASSMAGVNQPQHF
TGTGCCAGTAGTATGGCCGGAGTAAATCAGCCCCAGCATTTT
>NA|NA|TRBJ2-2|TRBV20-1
CSARASSGELFF
TGCAGTGCTAGAGCATCGAGCGGGGAGCTGTTTTTT